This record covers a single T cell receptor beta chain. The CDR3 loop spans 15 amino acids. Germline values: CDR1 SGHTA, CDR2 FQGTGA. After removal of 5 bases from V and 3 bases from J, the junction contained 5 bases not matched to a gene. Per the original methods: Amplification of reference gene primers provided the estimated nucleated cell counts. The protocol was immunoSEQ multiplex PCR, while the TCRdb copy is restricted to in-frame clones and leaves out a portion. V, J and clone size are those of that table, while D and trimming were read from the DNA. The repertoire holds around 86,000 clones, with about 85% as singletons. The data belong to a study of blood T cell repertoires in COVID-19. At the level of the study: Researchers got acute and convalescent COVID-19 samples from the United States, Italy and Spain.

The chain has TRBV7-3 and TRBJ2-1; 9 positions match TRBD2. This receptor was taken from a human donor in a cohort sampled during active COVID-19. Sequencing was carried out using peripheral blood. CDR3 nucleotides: TGTGCCAGCAGCCTATTAGCGGGAGTCTACAATGAGCAGTTCTTC. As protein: CASSLLAGVYNEQFF.